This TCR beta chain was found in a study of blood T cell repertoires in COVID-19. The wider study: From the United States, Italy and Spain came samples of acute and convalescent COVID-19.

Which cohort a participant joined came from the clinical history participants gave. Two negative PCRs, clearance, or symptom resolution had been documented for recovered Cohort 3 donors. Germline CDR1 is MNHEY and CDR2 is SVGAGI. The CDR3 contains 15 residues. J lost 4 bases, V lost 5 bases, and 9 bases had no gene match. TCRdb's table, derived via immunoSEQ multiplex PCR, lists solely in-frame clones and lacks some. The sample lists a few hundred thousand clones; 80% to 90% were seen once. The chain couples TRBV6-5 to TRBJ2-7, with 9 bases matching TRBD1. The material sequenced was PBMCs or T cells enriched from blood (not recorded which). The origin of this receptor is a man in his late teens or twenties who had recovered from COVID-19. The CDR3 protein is CASSRGTGSRYEQYF. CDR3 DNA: TGTGCCAGCAGTCGCGGGACAGGGTCCAGGTACGAGCAGTACTTC.